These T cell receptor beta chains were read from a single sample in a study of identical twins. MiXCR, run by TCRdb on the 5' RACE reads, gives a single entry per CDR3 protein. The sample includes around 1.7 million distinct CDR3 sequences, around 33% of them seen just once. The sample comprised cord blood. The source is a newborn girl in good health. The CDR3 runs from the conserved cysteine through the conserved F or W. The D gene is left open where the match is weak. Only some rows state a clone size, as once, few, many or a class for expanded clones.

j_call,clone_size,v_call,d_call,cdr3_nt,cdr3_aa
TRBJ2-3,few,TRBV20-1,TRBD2,TGCAGTGCTAGAGGACTAGCGTTTAGCACAGATACGCAGTATTTT,CSARGLAFSTDTQYF
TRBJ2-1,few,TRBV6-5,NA,TGTGCCAGCAGTCGCTCCCCATACAATGAGCAGTTCTTC,CASSRSPYNEQFF
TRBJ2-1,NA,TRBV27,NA,TGTGCCAGCCGCCCGGGCCGGGGGTACAATGAGCAGTTCTTC,CASRPGRGYNEQFF
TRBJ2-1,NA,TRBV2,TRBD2,TGTGCCAGCAGGTACATAGCGGGAGGAAGCTACAATGAGCAGTTCTTC,CASRYIAGGSYNEQFF
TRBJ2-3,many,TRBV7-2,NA,TGTGCCAGCAGCTTAGGGAGCTCTGTCGCAGATACGCAGTATTTT,CASSLGSSVADTQYF
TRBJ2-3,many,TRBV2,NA,TGTGCCGACGAGAGTCGCGGTATTAGCACAGATACGCAGTATTTT,CADESRGISTDTQYF
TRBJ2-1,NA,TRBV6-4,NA,TGTGCCAGCAGCCTCCACGGGGGCTCCTACAATGAGCAGTTCTTC,CASSLHGGSYNEQFF
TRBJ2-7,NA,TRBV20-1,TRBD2,TGCAGTGCTACCAACTTAGCGGGTTACGCCTACGAGCAGTACTTC,CSATNLAGYAYEQYF
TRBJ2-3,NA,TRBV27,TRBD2,TGTGCCAGCAGTGGGGCGGGAGTGGTCACAGATACGCAGTATTTT,CASSGAGVVTDTQYF
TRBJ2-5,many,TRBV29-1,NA,TGCAGCGTTCGGGAGACAGCATCGGAGACCCAGTACTTC,CSVRETASETQYF
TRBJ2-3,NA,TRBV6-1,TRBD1,TGTGCCAGCAGTGACCGGGACAGTCCCACAGATACGCAGTATTTT,CASSDRDSPTDTQYF
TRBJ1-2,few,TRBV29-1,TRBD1,TGCAGCGTTGAAGATCTGGGACAGGGCCTCTATGGCTACACCTTC,CSVEDLGQGLYGYTF
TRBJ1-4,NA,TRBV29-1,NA,TGCAGCGGGGGTATCGGCAATAATGAAAAACTGTTTTTT,CSGGIGNNEKLFF
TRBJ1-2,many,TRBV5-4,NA,TGTGCCAGCAGCCGAGTCGGGGGCCGGTACGGCTACACCTTC,CASSRVGGRYGYTF
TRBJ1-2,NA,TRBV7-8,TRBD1,TGTGCCAGCAGCTTAGGGAGGGGACAGGGACGTAACTATGGCTACACCTTC,CASSLGRGQGRNYGYTF
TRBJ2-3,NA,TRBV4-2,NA,TGTGCCAGCAGCATAGATAGGACGACCGGGGACACAGATACGCAGTATTTT,CASSIDRTTGDTDTQYF
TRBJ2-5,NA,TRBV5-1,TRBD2,TGCGCCAGCAGCCACCAGACTAGCGGGGGGGGAGAGACCCAGTACTTC,CASSHQTSGGGETQYF
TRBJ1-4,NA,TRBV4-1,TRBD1,TGCGCCAGCAGCCAGGGGGACAGGCGTGTTGAAAAACTGTTTTTT,CASSQGDRRVEKLFF
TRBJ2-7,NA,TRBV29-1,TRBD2,TGCAGCGTTGAAGGCAAGAGACTAGCGGGTTTTGAGCAGTACTTC,CSVEGKRLAGFEQYF
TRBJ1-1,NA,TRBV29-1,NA,TGCAGCGTTGGGTTAGTGGGGGAGAACACTGAAGCTTTCTTT,CSVGLVGENTEAFF
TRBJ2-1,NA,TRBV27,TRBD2,TGTGCCAGCAGTTTTCCTAGCGGGCCTCCCAATGAGCAGTTCTTC,CASSFPSGPPNEQFF
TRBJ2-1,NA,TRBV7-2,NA,TGTGCCAGCAGCTTAATTCTAGCGTGGGGTAGAAATGAGCAGTTCTTC,CASSLILAWGRNEQFF
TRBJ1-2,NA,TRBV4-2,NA,TGTGCCGGCAGCCCACAGGAGGCCTATGGCTACACCTTC,CAGSPQEAYGYTF
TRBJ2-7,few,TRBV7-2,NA,TGTGCCAGCAGCTTAGACGGCGGGTCTGCCTACGAGCAGTACTTC,CASSLDGGSAYEQYF
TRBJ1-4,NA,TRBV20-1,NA,TGCAGTGCAGCGGGACGGATTAATGAAAAACTGTTTTTT,CSAAGRINEKLFF
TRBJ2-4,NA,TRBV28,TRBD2,TGTGCCAGCAGTTTTAGCCTAGCGGGGGCCATTCAGTACTTC,CASSFSLAGAIQYF
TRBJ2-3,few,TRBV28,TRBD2,TGTGCCAGCAGCCTCTCACTAGCGGGAGGGAGAGATACGCAGTATTTT,CASSLSLAGGRDTQYF
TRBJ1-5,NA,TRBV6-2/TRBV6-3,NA,TGTGCCAGCAGTTACGGACCGCCCAGCAATCAGCCCCAGCATTTT,CASSYGPPSNQPQHF
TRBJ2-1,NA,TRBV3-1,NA,TGTGCCAGCAGCAATCCCCAGGGGCCCTTGGATGAGCAGCTCTTC,CASSNPQGPLDEQLF
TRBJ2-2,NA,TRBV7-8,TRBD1,TGTGCCAGCAGCTTCTCCAGACAGGGGGCAAGGACCGGGGAGCTGTTTTTT,CASSFSRQGARTGELFF
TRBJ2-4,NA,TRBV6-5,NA,TGTGCCAGCAGTTACGGGCTAGAGCCGGACATTCAGTACTTC,CASSYGLEPDIQYF
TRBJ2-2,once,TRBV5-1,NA,TGCGCCAGCAGCTCGGACGGAATCGCGAACACCGGGGAGCTGTTTTTT,CASSSDGIANTGELFF
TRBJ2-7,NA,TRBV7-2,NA,TGTGCCAGCAGCTTATTTTCGCTAGCTGAGAATGAGCAGTACTTC,CASSLFSLAENEQYF
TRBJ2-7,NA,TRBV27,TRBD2,TGTGCCAGCAGTTTTAGGGGCTTTGGCGGGAGCCAGTCCTACGAGCAGTACTTC,CASSFRGFGGSQSYEQYF
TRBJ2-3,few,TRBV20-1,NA,TGCAGTGCGGGCCGTGGTCCCGCGACAGATACGCAGTATTTT,CSAGRGPATDTQYF
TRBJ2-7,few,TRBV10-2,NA,TGCGCCACCACTTCAGGGATTTCCTACGAGCAGTACTTC,CATTSGISYEQYF
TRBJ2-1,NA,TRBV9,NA,TGTGCCAGCAGCGTAGTCGCCCTCAGGAATGAGCAGTTCTTC,CASSVVALRNEQFF
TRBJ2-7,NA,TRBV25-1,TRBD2,TGTGCCAGCAGTATAGCGGGACTTTACGAGCAGTACTTC,CASSIAGLYEQYF
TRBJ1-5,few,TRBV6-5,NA,TGTGCCAGCAGTTACGGGCGATATAGCAATCAGCCCCAGCATTTT,CASSYGRYSNQPQHF
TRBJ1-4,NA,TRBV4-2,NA,TGTGCCAGCAGCCAACAAAATGGGAGAATAACCGAAAAACTGTTTTTT,CASSQQNGRITEKLFF
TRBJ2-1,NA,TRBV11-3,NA,TGTGCCAGCAGCTCAGGACTGACCCCGTACAATGAGCAGTTCTTC,CASSSGLTPYNEQFF
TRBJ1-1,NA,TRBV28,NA,TGTGCCAGCAGTTTCCGGGGCAATCTGAACACTGAAGCTTTCTTT,CASSFRGNLNTEAFF
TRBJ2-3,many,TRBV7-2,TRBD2,TGTGCCAGCAGCTTAGGCGGACTAGCGACAGATACGCAGTATTTT,CASSLGGLATDTQYF
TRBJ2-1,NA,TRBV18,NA,TGTGCCAGCTCACCTGGCCCCGGGGGCATAAATGAGCAGTTCTTC,CASSPGPGGINEQFF
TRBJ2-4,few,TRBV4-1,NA,TGCGCCAGCAGCCAAGGTACAACGGGACATCTAGCCAAAAACATTCAGTACTTC,CASSQGTTGHLAKNIQYF
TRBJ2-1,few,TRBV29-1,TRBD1,TGCAGCGTTGAGGGACAGGGCTACAATGAGCAGTTCTTC,CSVEGQGYNEQFF
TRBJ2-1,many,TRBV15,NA,TGTGCCACCAGCAGAGATAAGGGGTACAATGAGCAGTTCTTC,CATSRDKGYNEQFF
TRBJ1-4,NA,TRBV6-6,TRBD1,TGTGCCAGCAAGCCGGGACAGGGACCTGAAAAACTGTTTTTT,CASKPGQGPEKLFF
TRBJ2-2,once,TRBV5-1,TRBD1,TGCGCCAGCAGCTTCGGACAGGGGGCTATGGGGGAGCTGTTTTTT,CASSFGQGAMGELFF
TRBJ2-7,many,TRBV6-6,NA,TGTGCCAGCAGCCCCAAAGACACATACTACGAGCAGTACTTC,CASSPKDTYYEQYF